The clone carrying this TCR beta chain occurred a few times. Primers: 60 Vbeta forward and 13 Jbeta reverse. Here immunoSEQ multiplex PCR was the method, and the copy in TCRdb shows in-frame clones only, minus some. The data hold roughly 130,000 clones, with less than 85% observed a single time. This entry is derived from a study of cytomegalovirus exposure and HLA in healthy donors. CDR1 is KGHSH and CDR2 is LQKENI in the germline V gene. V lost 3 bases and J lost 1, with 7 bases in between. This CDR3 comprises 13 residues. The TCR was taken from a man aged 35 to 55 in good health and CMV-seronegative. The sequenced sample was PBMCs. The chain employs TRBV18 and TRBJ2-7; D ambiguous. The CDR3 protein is CASSPESSYEQYF. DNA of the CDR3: TGTGCCAGCTCACCCGAGAGTTCCTACGAGCAGTACTTC.